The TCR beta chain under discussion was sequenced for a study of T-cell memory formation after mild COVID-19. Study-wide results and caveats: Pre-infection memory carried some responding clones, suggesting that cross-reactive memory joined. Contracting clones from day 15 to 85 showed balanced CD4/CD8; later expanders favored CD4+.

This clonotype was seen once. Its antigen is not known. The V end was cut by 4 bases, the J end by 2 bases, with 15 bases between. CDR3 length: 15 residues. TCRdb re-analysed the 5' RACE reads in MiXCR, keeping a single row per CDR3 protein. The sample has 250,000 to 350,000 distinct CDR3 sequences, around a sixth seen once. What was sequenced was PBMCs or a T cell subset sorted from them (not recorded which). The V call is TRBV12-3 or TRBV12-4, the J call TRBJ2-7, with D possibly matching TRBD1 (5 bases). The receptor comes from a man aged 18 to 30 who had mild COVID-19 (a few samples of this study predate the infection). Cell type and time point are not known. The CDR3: CASSYGAGHTYEQYF. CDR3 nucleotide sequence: TGTGCCAGCAGTTATGGGGCAGGCCATACCTACGAGCAGTACTTC.